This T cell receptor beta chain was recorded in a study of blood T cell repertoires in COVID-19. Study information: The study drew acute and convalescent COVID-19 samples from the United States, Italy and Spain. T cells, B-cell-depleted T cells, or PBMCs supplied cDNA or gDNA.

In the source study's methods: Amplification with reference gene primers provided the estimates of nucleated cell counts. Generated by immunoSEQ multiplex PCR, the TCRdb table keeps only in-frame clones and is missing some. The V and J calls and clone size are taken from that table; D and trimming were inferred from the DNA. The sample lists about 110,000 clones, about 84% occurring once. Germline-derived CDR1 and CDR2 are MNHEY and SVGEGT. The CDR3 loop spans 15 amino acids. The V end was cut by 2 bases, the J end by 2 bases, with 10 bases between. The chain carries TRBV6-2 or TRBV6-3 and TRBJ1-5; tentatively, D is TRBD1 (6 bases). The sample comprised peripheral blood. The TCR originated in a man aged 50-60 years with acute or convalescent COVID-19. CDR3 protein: CASSYTGLGNQPQHF. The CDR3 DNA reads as TGTGCCAGCAGTTACACAGGGTTGGGCAATCAGCCCCAGCATTTT.